A single sample gave rise to the 8 T cell receptor beta chains below, sequenced in a study of T cells in Graves' hyperthyroidism and ophthalmopathy. The investigators amplified TCR beta CDR3 regions from RNA transcripts. First-round RT-PCR with HTBI primers amplified the TCR CDR3 region. TCRdb reprocessed the multiplex PCR reads with MiXCR, giving one entry per CDR3 protein. Of hundreds of thousands of distinct CDR3 sequences in the sample, roughly 15% were seen once. Material: blood. The source of these receptors is a man younger than 35 with Graves' ophthalmopathy.

This clonotype was seen at least ten times. The chain is built from TRBV18 and TRBJ2-7; 7 bases match TRBD1. V lost 5 bases and J lost 2; bases outside the gene matches: 6. CDR3 length: 14 amino acids. Germline CDR1 reads KGHSH; CDR2 reads LQKENI. In nucleotides, the CDR3 is TGTGCCAGCTCATGGACAGGTAGCCCCTACGAGCAGTACTTC. Translating it yields CASSWTGSPYEQYF.

V is TRBV6-4 and J is TRBJ2-2, with D possibly TRBD2 on 7 matching bases. Between the trimmed V and J ends, which lost 3 bases and 0 bases, there was a span of 11 bases. The CDR3 has 16 amino acids. Germline-derived CDR1 and CDR2 are MRHNA and SNTAGT. The CDR3 coding sequence is TGTGCCAGCAGTGAATCGGGGGGCGCGAACACCGGGGAGCTGTTTTTT. Its translation: CASSESGGANTGELFF.

This clonotype was picked up a small number of times. The genes are TRBV7-2 and TRBJ2-7; 8 bases fit TRBD2. The junction had 14 bases not matched to a gene; V was cut back by 5 bases and J by 2 bases. The CDR3 is made up of 17 amino acids. The germline CDR1 and CDR2 sequences are SGHTA and FQGNSA. CDR3 nucleotide sequence: TGTGCCAGCAGCCCGGGCCCGGGACTAGAGAGAGCCTACGAGCAGTACTTC. This encodes CASSPGPGLERAYEQYF.

The genes are TRBV4-1 and TRBJ2-2; a possible D gene is TRBD2 (5 bases). Trimming left V 1 base short and J 0 bases short, with 9 bases between. Germline V gene data show CDR1 as MGHRA and CDR2 as YSYEKL. The CDR3 sequence is 16 residues long. Here the CDR3 reads CASSQGHSANTGELFF. CDR3 coding DNA: TGCGCCAGCAGCCAAGGCCATAGCGCGAACACCGGGGAGCTGTTTTTT.

This clonotype was seen many times. The rearrangement joins TRBV24-1 to TRBJ2-1; the D gene could be TRBD1 or TRBD2 (5 bases each). Germline V gives CDR1 KGHDR, CDR2 SFDVKD. Trimming took off 0 bases at V and 2 bases at J, with 7 bases between the two ends. This CDR3 is built from 15 residues. CDR3 DNA: TGTGCCACCAGTGATTTGTGGGGGACCTACAATGAGCAGTTCTTC. Amino acids: CATSDLWGTYNEQFF.

This clonotype was counted at least ten times. The chain combines TRBV7-6 with TRBJ2-1, with a tentative D call TRBD2 (6 bases). The CDR3 has 13 amino acids. Germline CDR1 is SGHVS and CDR2 is FNYEAQ. V was pared by 4 bases and J by 2 bases, with 6 bases between. CDR3 coding DNA: TGTGCCAGCAGCTCGGGGGCCTACAATGAGCAGTTCTTC. This sequence encodes CASSSGAYNEQFF.

The chain couples TRBV27 to TRBJ2-7; a possible D gene is TRBD2 (6 bases). This CDR3 contains 13 residues. Between the trimmed V and J ends, which lost 5 bases and 2 bases, there was a span of 10 bases. Looked up from germline, CDR1 is MNHEY and CDR2 is SMNVEV (reference sequence). CDR3 DNA: TGTGCCAGCAGTGTTCAGCGGGCCTACGAGCAGTACTTC. It translates to CASSVQRAYEQYF.

In its sample, this clonotype was seen a few times. The CDR3 sequence is CASSPLLGTGNEKLFF. CDR3 coding DNA: TGTGCCAGCTCACCCCTACTCGGGACGGGTAATGAAAAACTGTTTTTT. The chain carries TRBV18 and TRBJ1-4, with D possibly matching TRBD1 (5 bases). V dropped 3 bases and J dropped 4 bases, with 15 bases sitting between them. The CDR3 loop spans 16 amino acids. The V gene's germline CDR1 is KGHSH and CDR2 LQKENI.